This T cell receptor beta chain was sequenced for a study of blood T cells in healthy people across ages. Findings and caveats of the study: PBMCs were not sorted, which prevented a conclusive comparison of naive versus antigen-experienced cells. Diversity was higher, and naive CD4+ cells more numerous, in long-lived donors than in aged donors.

The CDR3 has 14 residues. The germline V gene has CDR1 DFQATT and CDR2 SNEGSKA (reference sequence). Healthy individuals of Caucasian origin from Russia, aged roughly 6 to 95, served as donors. Per sample, at least 5.5 micrograms of total RNA were extracted. Combining a sample-barcoded 5' primer with a J-beta primer mix, a second PCR ran for about 6 to 11 cycles. TCRdb re-called the 5' RACE reads through MiXCR, storing one row per CDR3 protein. The profile shows hundreds of thousands of distinct CDR3 sequences, 58% of them singletons. About this clonotype: Its target is unknown.

The sequencing input was blood. This clonotype originated in a man aged 60 to 69 in good health. This sequence joins TRBV20-1 and TRBJ2-7; 7 bases agree with TRBD2. TRBJ2-5 explains the end of the DNA better; the J call may be wrong. The CDR3, as DNA: TGCAGTGCTAGGGGGTCTAGCGGATGGGTGACCCAGTACTTC. Translated: CSARGSSGWVTQYF.